The T cell receptor (beta chain) described here comes from a study of cytomegalovirus exposure and HLA in healthy donors. Study-wide context: Genotyping showed about 80% of roughly 400 donors falling in the Caucasian-associated ancestry cluster. The study's findings and limits: A highly shared variant cluster was judged a likely technical artifact. As a later analysis showed, a missense DCLRE1C variant was linked to trimming of TCR beta V- and J-genes.

The CDR3 runs to 16 residues. Germline CDR1 and CDR2: SGDLS and YYNGEE. As regards this clone: Its antigen is unknown. The junction does not match germline at one end; this may be a read error.

This PCR relied on a set of 60 Vbeta primers and 13 Jbeta primers. The protocol was immunoSEQ multiplex PCR, while the TCRdb copy is restricted to in-frame clones and leaves out a portion. The sample records around 130,000 clones, around 75% being singletons. This chain joins TRBV9 and TRBJ2-3; 7 positions match TRBD1. The receptor comes from a woman between 40 and 55 years old in good health and CMV-seropositive. Sample: PBMCs. DNA of the CDR3: TGTGCCAGCAGCGTAGGAACACAGGGGATGACAGGTACGCAGTATTTT. This sequence encodes CASSVGTQGMTGTQYF.